This passage covers 16 T cell receptor beta chains from one sample sequenced in a study of blood T cell repertoires in COVID-19. Libraries were prepared by immunoSEQ multiplex PCR; TCRdb keeps only in-frame clonotypes and omits some of them. The sample contains 250,000 to 350,000 clones, 88% of which appear only once. What was sequenced was peripheral blood. The source is a woman between 25 and 40 years old with COVID-19, enrolled during active disease.

The chain combines TRBV4-2 with TRBJ2-7; D might be TRBD1 (5 bases). V lost 1 base and J lost 2, with 9 bases in between. The CDR3 contains 14 residues. From germline, CDR1 is LGHNA and CDR2 YNFKEQ. CDR3 in DNA: TGTGCCAGCAGCCAAGGGGGCGGAACCTACGAGCAGTACTTC. Encoded protein: CASSQGGGTYEQYF.

The rearrangement links TRBV5-4 to TRBJ2-1; 7 bases agree with TRBD1. V lost 6 bases and J lost 8; bases outside the gene matches: 11. Germline CDR1 is SGHNT and CDR2 is YYREEE (reference sequence). The CDR3 runs to 14 residues. CDR3: CASTQQGTMDEQFF. CDR3 coding DNA: TGTGCCAGCACTCAACAGGGGACCATGGATGAGCAGTTCTTC. The full variable domain, its missing parts supplied by reference TRBV5-4 and TRBJ2-1, is ETGVTQSPTHLIKTRGQQVTLRCSSQSGHNTVSWYQQALGQGPQFIFQYYREEENGRGNFPPRFSGLQFPNYSSELNVNALELDDSALYLCASTQQGTMDEQFFGPGTRLTVL.

This clone was detected once. The V call is TRBV3-1 (or the pseudogene TRBV3-2), the J call TRBJ1-6, with no clear D. This CDR3 is 15 amino acids long. Trimming left V 2 bases short and J 8 bases short, with 13 bases between. CDR1 is LGHDT, CDR2 YNNKEL, per germline (reference sequence). The CDR3 sequence is CASSQHGGKDSPLHF. As DNA, the CDR3 is TGTGCCAGCAGCCAACACGGCGGGAAAGATTCACCCCTCCACTTT.

The chain joins TRBV5-6 to TRBJ1-2; D may be TRBD1 (6 bases). The CDR3 consists of 14 residues. Trimming stripped 2 bases from V and 0 bases from J, with 8 bases between. Germline-derived CDR1 and CDR2 are SGHDT and YYEEEE. For the CDR3, the DNA is TGTGCCAGCAGCTTACAGGGTACTAACTATGGCTACACCTTC. This translates into CASSLQGTNYGYTF.

The table lists this clone with a few counts. V gene TRBV2 combines with J gene TRBJ1-5; a weak D match, TRBD1 (5 bases). V was trimmed by 1 base and J by 9 bases, leaving 19 bases between them. CDR3 size: 16 residues. CDR1 is SNHLY, CDR2 FYNNEI, per germline. CDR3 in amino acids: CASSEDGPAGRGPQHF. The CDR3 region has the DNA TGTGCCAGCAGTGAAGACGGCCCCGCAGGGCGGGGGCCCCAGCATTTT.

The V call is TRBV18, the J call TRBJ1-1; maybe TRBD1 (6 bases). Germline V gene sequence: CDR1 KGHSH, CDR2 LQKENI. This CDR3 is 15 amino acids long. The V end lost 3 bases, the J end lost 4 bases, and 15 bases lay between the germline ends. CDR3 protein: CASSPVGQTGTEAFF. CDR3 DNA sequence: TGTGCCAGCTCACCCGTTGGACAGACTGGCACTGAAGCTTTCTTT.

The V gene is TRBV24-1, the J gene TRBJ2-5; a possible D gene is TRBD2 (6 bases). The germline V and J ends were trimmed by 5 bases and 5 bases, with 11 bases remaining between them. This CDR3 spans 13 amino acids. Germline V gene sequence: CDR1 KGHDR, CDR2 SFDVKD. The CDR3 loop is CATSVAGRETQYF. DNA for the CDR3: TGTGCCACCAGTGTTGCAGGGAGGGAGACCCAGTACTTC.

This sequence joins TRBV2 and TRBJ2-5; D might be TRBD2 (5 bases). The V gene lost 8 bases and the J gene lost 5 bases, with 15 bases spanning the gap. CDR3 length: 13 amino acids. Germline V gives CDR1 SNHLY, CDR2 FYNNEI. The DNA of the CDR3 is TGTGCCAGCTCCCGGCCCGGGAAGGAGACCCAGTACTTC. This codes for CASSRPGKETQYF.

The V gene is TRBV5-1, the J gene TRBJ1-6; 9 nucleotides align to TRBD1. Germline V CDR1 and CDR2: SGHRS, YFSETQ. There are 15 residues in the CDR3. V was pared by 5 bases and J by 10 bases, with 10 bases of the junction left unmatched. CDR3 DNA sequence: TGCGCCAGCAGGGATCCGGGACAGGGAGAGTCACCCCTCCACTTT. Translated: CASRDPGQGESPLHF.

J is TRBJ2-7 and V is TRBV28, with D tentatively TRBD1 (5 bases). Trimming stripped 2 bases from V and 0 bases from J, with 11 bases between. Germline V gene lookup returns CDR1 MDHEN and CDR2 SYDVKM. The CDR3 loop spans 15 amino acids. This CDR3 reads CASSLHSDSSYEQYF. CDR3 nucleotide sequence: TGTGCCAGCAGTTTACACAGTGACAGCTCCTACGAGCAGTACTTC.

CDR3 bases: TGTGCCAGCAGCTTTGGGACAGGGGGCTTAACCTACGAGCAGTACTTC. It specifies CASSFGTGGLTYEQYF. V usage is TRBV5-4 and J usage is TRBJ2-7, with TRBD1 identical over 12 bases. Trimming removed 2 bases from V and 2 bases from J; junction bases left unmatched: 5. From germline, CDR1 is SGHNT and CDR2 YYREEE (reference sequence). This CDR3 is 16 amino acids long.

CDR3 bases: TGTGCCAGCAGTGATCGTAAGAGCTCCTACGAGCAGTACTTC. It yields the protein CASSDRKSSYEQYF. The chain joins TRBV6-1 to TRBJ2-7; D is ambiguous. This CDR3 region has 14 residues. Trimming stripped 3 bases from V and 0 bases from J, with 9 bases between. Germline V gene sequence: CDR1 MNHNS, CDR2 SASEGT.

The table lists this clone with a count of one. The J gene is TRBJ2-1, the V gene TRBV6-4; 8 bases align to TRBD1. Germline V gives CDR1 MRHNA, CDR2 SNTAGT. CDR3 size: 14 residues. With 3 bases clipped from V and 6 bases from J, the junction kept 4 bases outside the gene matches. CDR3 region: CASSEWTGSNEQFF. As DNA, the CDR3 is TGTGCCAGCAGTGAATGGACAGGGTCCAATGAGCAGTTCTTC.

The chain carries TRBV5-6 and TRBJ2-7, with D possibly TRBD2 on 5 matching bases. CDR3 length: 13 residues. The ends were cut back, 3 bases at V and 2 bases at J, with 9 bases in the middle. Germline CDR1 and CDR2: SGHDT and YYEEEE. The CDR3 region is CASSSRDTYEQYF. For the CDR3, the DNA is TGTGCCAGCAGCTCGAGGGATACCTACGAGCAGTACTTC.

The V gene is TRBV12-1, the J gene TRBJ1-5. TRBV12-1 is given as a pseudogene. This CDR3 is built from 17 residues. CDR3 residues: CASSLGRGGLGNQPQHF. The CDR3 DNA reads as TGTGCCAGCAGCTTGGGCCGTGGAGGGTTGGGCAATCAGCCCCAGCATTTT.

The chain combines TRBV10-2 with TRBJ1-1; D gene unclear. Germline V CDR1 and CDR2: WSHSY, SAAADI. This CDR3 has 15 residues. Trimming pared 6 bases from V and 0 bases from J, leaving 14 bases between. The CDR3 loop is CASRVGGLMNTEAFF. The DNA of the CDR3 is TGCGCCAGCAGGGTCGGAGGCCTTATGAACACTGAAGCTTTCTTT.